This T cell receptor beta chain comes out of a study of blood T cell repertoires in COVID-19. Study-wide background: Acute and convalescent COVID-19 specimens originated in the United States, Italy and Spain. Nucleic acid was either cDNA or gDNA, and it came from T cells, B-cell-depleted T cells, or PBMCs.

The CDR3 has 16 amino acids. Germline values: CDR1 LGHNA, CDR2 YSLEER. J was trimmed by 1 base and V by 0 bases; bases with no gene match: 4. This clone has a single count. In the source study's methods: Cell counts per sample came from amplifying reference gene primers. The assay was immunoSEQ multiplex PCR, and TCRdb's table has in-frame clones only and misses some. V, J and clone size are those of that table, while D and trimming were read from the DNA. The data contain around 160,000 clones, approximately 80% of them singletons. What was sequenced was peripheral blood. The J gene is TRBJ2-3, the V gene TRBV4-3, with 7 bases lining up with TRBD1. The origin of this receptor is a human donor in a cohort sampled during active COVID-19. The chain's CDR3 is CASSQDNTGGTDTQYF. DNA of the CDR3: TGCGCCAGCAGCCAAGATAACACAGGGGGCACAGATACGCAGTATTTT.